The 5 T cell receptor beta chains below come from one sample, sequenced in a study of early T cells in non-severe SARS-CoV-2 infection. One entry per CDR3 protein results from TCRdb running MiXCR on the 5' RACE reads. The table has about 63,000 distinct CDR3 sequences, 10% to 15% seen once. The sample comprised whole blood. The receptors shown here come from an adult who was a healthcare worker with PCR-confirmed SARS-CoV-2 infection or an uninfected control (not recorded which).

Many counts were recorded for this clonotype. The rearrangement links TRBV6-6 to TRBJ2-7, with 8 bases that match TRBD1. The length of the CDR3 is 14 residues. V shed 6 bases, J shed 3 bases, and the junction held 7 bases outside the gene matches. The germline V gene has CDR1 MNHNY and CDR2 SVGAGI (reference sequence). Here the CDR3 reads CASSQGQGDYEQYF. CDR3 sequence (DNA): TGTGCCAGCAGCCAAGGACAGGGCGACTACGAGCAGTACTTC.

The rearrangement links TRBV29-1 to TRBJ2-7, with D possibly TRBD1 on 6 matching bases. CDR1 SQVTM and CDR2 ANQGSEA come from the germline V gene. The CDR3 runs to 14 residues. V shed 7 bases and J shed 3 bases, with 19 bases lying between them. The CDR3 is CSALDRSSNYEQYF. CDR3 nucleotide sequence: TGCAGCGCCCTCGACAGGTCCTCCAACTACGAGCAGTACTTC.

J is TRBJ2-7 and V is TRBV4-1; TRBD2 agrees at 8 bases. The V and J ends lost 0 bases and 3 bases, in that order; junction bases with no gene match: 10. This CDR3 is 17 amino acids long. Looked up from germline, CDR1 is MGHRA and CDR2 is YSYEKL. The CDR3 here is CASSQDSGTSFNYEQYF. For the CDR3, the DNA is TGCGCCAGCAGCCAAGATTCGGGGACTAGTTTTAACTACGAGCAGTACTTC.

This clonotype was observed at least ten times. Here the CDR3 DNA reads TGTGCCAGCAGCTCTCAGGTCAGCAGCTCCTACGAGCAGTACTTC. This translates into CASSSQVSSSYEQYF. This chain uses TRBV7-9 with TRBJ2-7; D not certain. Germline CDR1 SEHNR, CDR2 FQNEAQ (reference sequence). Trimming stripped 4 bases from V and 0 bases from J, with 13 bases between. CDR3 length: 15 amino acids.

The chain joins TRBV25-1 to TRBJ1-4; TRBD1 aligns across 7 bases. Unmatched junction bases numbered 9, after V lost 3 bases and J lost 8 bases. This CDR3 spans 15 amino acids. Germline CDR1 is MGHDK and CDR2 is SYGVNS. The chain's CDR3 is CASSDSTTGEEKLFF. CDR3 coding DNA: TGTGCCAGCAGTGACAGTACAACAGGGGAGGAAAAACTGTTTTTT.